What follows describes a single T cell receptor beta chain. This record comes from a study of shared clonotypes between healthy human individuals. TCRdb's table, derived via immunoSEQ multiplex PCR, lists solely in-frame clones and lacks some. The sample lists millions of clones, 85% to 95% occurring once. Terminally differentiated effector memory CD45RA+ cells were excluded from the naive CD8 cells, which were CD45RO-negative and positively selected for CCR7. The germline CDR1 and CDR2 sequences are SGDLS and YYNGEE. The V and J ends lost 0 bases and 5 bases, in that order; junction bases with no gene match: 11. The CDR3 extends over 17 amino acids.

This clonotype was sampled from a young man in good health. Some clones in this sample may be carry-over from other donors' samples. Sequenced material: naive CD8+ T cells from PBMCs. The chain has TRBV9 and TRBJ2-7, with 10 bases matching TRBD1. CDR3 nucleotide sequence: TGTGCCAGCAGCGTAGACGTGTGGGGACAGGGGACCCACGAGCAGTACTTC. This encodes CASSVDVWGQGTHEQYF.